This T cell receptor beta chain comes out of a study of blood T cell repertoires in COVID-19. Across the study: Samples representing acute and convalescent COVID-19 were sourced from the United States, Italy and Spain.

TCRdb's copy holds only in-frame clones and misses some; the assay was immunoSEQ multiplex PCR. The sample lists about 150,000 clones, around 87% occurring once. Trimming left V 1 base short and J 8 bases short, with 14 bases between. Germline loops: CDR1 SGHVS, CDR2 FNYEAQ. The CDR3 has 15 residues. This clone was detected only a few times. The specimen was PBMCs or T cells enriched from blood (not recorded which). The chain has TRBV7-6 and TRBJ1-4; no clear D gene. This clonotype originated in a woman aged 40 to 50 who had been exposed to COVID-19. This CDR3 reads CASSLGAGFDEKLFF. CDR3 sequence (DNA): TGTGCCAGCAGCTTAGGGGCGGGCTTTGACGAAAAACTGTTTTTT.